These 18 T cell receptor beta chains came from one sample sequenced in a study of blood T cell repertoires in COVID-19. Data came from immunoSEQ multiplex PCR; TCRdb stores just in-frame clones and leaves some out. The sample includes under 250,000 clones, 75% to 90% of them seen just once. Sequenced material: peripheral blood. The receptors were sampled from a man aged 55 to 69 who had recovered from COVID-19.

This clone appeared a single time. The V and J genes are TRBV4-3 and TRBJ2-7; 9 bases are a match to TRBD2. V lost 3 bases to trimming and J lost 1 base; unmatched junction nucleotides: 13. This CDR3 is 18 amino acids long. Germline lookup yields CDR1 LGHNA and CDR2 YSLEER. This chain's CDR3 is CASSHYLPTSGDSYEQYF. CDR3 DNA: TGCGCCAGCAGCCACTACCTTCCGACTAGCGGAGATTCCTACGAGCAGTACTTC.

The V and J genes are TRBV5-1 and TRBJ2-5; D is uncertain. The germline gives CDR1 SGHRS, CDR2 YFSETQ. Deletions cut 3 bases from V and 1 base from J, with 10 bases between. CDR3 length equals 14 residues. The CDR3 nucleotides read TGCGCCAGCAGCTCAATGACAAGCCAAGAGACCCAGTACTTC. Translation gives CASSSMTSQETQYF.

This chain connects TRBV7-2 to TRBJ2-6, with TRBD1 identical over 8 bases. This CDR3 contains 16 residues. In germline, CDR1 is SGHTA, CDR2 FQGNSA. The junction had 8 bases not matched to a gene; V was cut back by 3 bases and J by 7 bases. In nucleotides, the CDR3 is TGTGCCAGCAGCTTCTCCCGCGGACAGGGAGCCAACGTCCTGACTTTC. The encoded protein is CASSFSRGQGANVLTF.

The rearrangement uses TRBV5-8 and TRBJ1-5; TRBD1 matches 8 bases. CDR3 length equals 15 residues. The V and J ends lost 0 bases and 4 bases, in that order; junction bases with no gene match: 3. The germline gives CDR1 SGHTS, CDR2 YDEGEE. The CDR3 protein is CASSLGQGLNQPQHF. CDR3 bases: TGTGCCAGCAGCTTGGGACAGGGGTTGAATCAGCCCCAGCATTTT.

CDR3 sequence (DNA): TGTGCCAGCAGCTTATGGGCTAGCGGGAGTTCTAACCCCTACGAGCAGTACTTC. This sequence encodes CASSLWASGSSNPYEQYF. This chain connects TRBV7-2 to TRBJ2-7, with 10 bases aligning to TRBD2. Trimming took 2 bases from V and 2 from J; bases not matched to a gene: 12. Germline CDR1 reads SGHTA; CDR2 reads FQGNSA. The CDR3 runs 18 residues.

The chain is built from TRBV27 and TRBJ2-7; D remains ambiguous. Trimming shortened V by 2 bases and J by 2 bases, and 13 bases separated the two germline ends. CDR1 is MNHEY, CDR2 SMNVEV, per germline (reference sequence). CDR3 length: 15 residues. The CDR3 DNA follows: TGTGCCAGCAGTTTAAAAATAGGTACTACCTACGAGCAGTACTTC. Translation gives CASSLKIGTTYEQYF.

The rearrangement joins TRBV19 to TRBJ2-5; D is perhaps TRBD2 (6 bases). Trimming pared 5 bases from V and 5 bases from J, leaving 15 bases between. The CDR3 loop spans 14 amino acids. Germline V gene data show CDR1 as LNHDA and CDR2 as SQIVND (reference sequence). Written as DNA, the CDR3 is TGTGCCAGTAGTGCGGGGCGGAGCGGGGAGACCCAGTACTTC. Translating it yields CASSAGRSGETQYF. The variable domain in full, completed from reference TRBV19 and TRBJ2-5, reads DGGITQSPKYLFRKEGQNVTLSCEQNLNHDAMYWYRQDPGQGLRLIYYSQIVNDFQKGDIAEGYSVSREKKESFPLTVTSAQKNPTAFYLCASSAGRSGETQYFGPGTRLLVL.

This clone was observed a single time. The CDR3 sequence: CASSGLGGNEQFF. The CDR3 nucleotides are TGTGCCAGCAGCGGACTTGGGGGGAATGAGCAGTTCTTC. V gene TRBV7-3 combines with J gene TRBJ2-1; tentative D call: TRBD2 (6 bases). This CDR3 is built from 13 residues. V shed 5 bases and J shed 7 bases, with 12 bases lying between them. The germline V gene has CDR1 SGHTA and CDR2 FQGTGA.

This clone was observed once. CDR3 coding DNA: TGTGCCAGCAGCTCCTCTAGCGGGAGTTACAATGAGCAGTTCTTC. It codes for CASSSSSGSYNEQFF. The rearrangement joins TRBV11-2 to TRBJ2-1, with 10 bases fitting TRBD2. V lost 4 bases and J lost 4; bases outside the gene matches: 4. The CDR3 has 15 amino acids. Germline V CDR1 and CDR2: SGHAT, FQNNGV. The full variable domain, rest sourced from reference TRBV11-2 and TRBJ2-1, is EAGVAQSPRYKIIEKRQSVAFWCNPISGHATLYWYQQILGQGPKLLIQFQNNGVVDDSQLPKDRFSAERLKGVDSTLKIQPAKLEDSAVYLCASSSSSGSYNEQFFGPGTRLTVL.

In this sample, this clone turned up once. The chain combines TRBV2 with TRBJ1-3, with D perhaps matching TRBD1 (5 bases). Germline loops: CDR1 SNHLY, CDR2 FYNNEI. CDR3 length: 13 amino acids. V was cut by 7 bases and J by 6 bases, with 13 bases left in between. CDR3 residues: CASTREGKNTIYF. The CDR3 DNA follows: TGTGCCAGCACCAGGGAGGGCAAAAACACCATATATTTT.

The chain couples TRBV7-2 to TRBJ2-2, with 8 nucleotides matching TRBD1. V was pared by 1 base and J by 5 bases, with 3 bases of the junction left unmatched. The germline CDR1 and CDR2 sequences are SGHTA and FQGNSA. CDR3 length equals 15 residues. CDR3 sequence: CASSLGQGRTGELFF. CDR3 DNA sequence: TGTGCCAGCAGCTTAGGACAGGGGAGGACCGGGGAGCTGTTTTTT.

The rearrangement joins TRBV30 to TRBJ2-2; TRBD2 matches at 10 bases. Germline CDR1 and CDR2: GTSNPN and SVGIG (reference sequence). The CDR3 totals 14 residues. The trim removed 1 base at V and 9 bases at J, leaving 5 bases unmatched. The CDR3, as DNA: TGTGCCTGGAGTGATCTAGCGGGAGTGAGGGAGCTGTTTTTT. Protein sequence: CAWSDLAGVRELFF.

The chain employs TRBV5-1 and TRBJ2-2; D perhaps matches TRBD1 (6 bases). This CDR3 region has 17 residues. Trimming stripped 4 bases from V and 1 base from J, with 17 bases between. Germline V gives CDR1 SGHRS, CDR2 YFSETQ. CDR3 in amino acids: CASSTGQLIGNTGELFF. The CDR3 DNA reads TGCGCCAGCAGCACCGGACAGTTGATTGGGAACACCGGGGAGCTGTTTTTT.

In this sample, this clone turned up a few times. The J gene is TRBJ2-6, the V gene TRBV10-3; D is ambiguous. The V and J ends lost 5 bases and 3 bases respectively, with 5 bases between them. Looked up from germline, CDR1 is ENHRY and CDR2 is SYGVKD. The CDR3 loop spans 13 amino acids. The CDR3 sequence: CAISRLGANVLTF. The CDR3 bases are TGTGCCATCAGTCGACTTGGGGCCAACGTCCTGACTTTC.

The J gene is TRBJ2-3, the V gene TRBV7-3, with 9 positions matching TRBD2. CDR3 size: 16 residues. With V trimmed by 3 bases and J by 4 bases, 8 bases remained unmatched. Germline V CDR1 and CDR2: SGHTA, FQGTGA. The CDR3 DNA reads as TGTGCCAGCAGCTTGAGTCGTAGCGGGAGCTCAGATACGCAGTATTTT. Its translation: CASSLSRSGSSDTQYF. Complete variable domain (other parts from reference TRBV7-3 and TRBJ2-3): GAGVSQTPSNKVTEKGKYVELRCDPISGHTALYWYRQSLGQGPEFLIYFQGTGAADDSGLPNDRFFAVRPEGSVSTLKIQRTERGDSAVYLCASSLSRSGSSDTQYFGPGTRLTVL.

Only one count was recorded for this clone. This rearrangement joins TRBV18 to TRBJ1-1, with D maybe TRBD1 (5 bases). Trimming took off 2 bases at V and 0 bases at J, with 10 bases between the two ends. The CDR3 contains 15 residues. Germline-derived CDR1 and CDR2 are KGHSH and LQKENI. CDR3: CASSPRQGMNTEAFF. The CDR3 DNA follows: TGTGCCAGCTCACCAAGGCAGGGCATGAACACTGAAGCTTTCTTT.

The chain employs TRBV4-3 and TRBJ1-6; the D gene is possibly TRBD1 (6 bases). Germline CDR1 is LGHNA and CDR2 is YSLEER. Trimming stripped 1 base from V and 8 bases from J, with 15 bases between. CDR3 length equals 16 residues. The chain's CDR3 is CASSQVGNRADSPLHF. Written as DNA, the CDR3 is TGCGCCAGCAGCCAAGTAGGAAACAGGGCGGATTCACCCCTCCACTTT.

V gene TRBV12-3 or TRBV12-4 combines with J gene TRBJ1-1, with 7 bases identical to TRBD1. Unmatched junction bases numbered 4, after V lost 5 bases and J lost 4 bases. CDR3 length: 13 residues. DNA of the CDR3: TGTGCCAGCAGTCTACAGGGGAGCACTGAAGCTTTCTTT. This translates into CASSLQGSTEAFF.